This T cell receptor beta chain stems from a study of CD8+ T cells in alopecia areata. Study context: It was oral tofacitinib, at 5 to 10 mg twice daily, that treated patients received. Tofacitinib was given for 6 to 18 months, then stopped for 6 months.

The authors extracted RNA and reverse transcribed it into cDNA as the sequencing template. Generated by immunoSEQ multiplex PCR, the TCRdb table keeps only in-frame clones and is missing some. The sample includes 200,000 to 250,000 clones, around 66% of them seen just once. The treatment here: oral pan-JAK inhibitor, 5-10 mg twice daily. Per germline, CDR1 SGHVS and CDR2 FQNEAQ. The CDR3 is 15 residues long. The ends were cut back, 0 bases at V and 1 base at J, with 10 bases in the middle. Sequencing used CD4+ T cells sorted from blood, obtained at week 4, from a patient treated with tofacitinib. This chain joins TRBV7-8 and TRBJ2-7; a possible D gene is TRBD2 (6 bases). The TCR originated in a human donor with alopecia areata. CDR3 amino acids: CASSLAPAGSYEQYF. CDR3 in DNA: TGTGCCAGCAGCTTAGCCCCCGCGGGGTCCTACGAGCAGTACTTC.